The rows below give T cell receptor beta chains drawn from one sample of a study of Ad26.COV2.S vaccination and SARS-CoV-2 variants. The repertoire was sequenced with immunoSEQ multiplex PCR; TCRdb's copy has only in-frame clones and lacks some. Among a few hundred thousand clones listed, 80% to 90% were seen once. Sample: peripheral blood, taken in a trial of Ad26.COV2.S vaccine versus placebo. The receptors stem from a person between 18 and 65 years old who received the Ad26.COV2.S COVID-19 vaccine or a placebo. The CDR3 runs from the conserved cysteine through the conserved F or W. A D gene is named only where the DNA matches it firmly. Clone size is shown for a subset of rows, as once, few, many or a class of expanded clone.

v_gene	abundance	d_gene	j_gene	CDR3nt	CDR3aa
TRBV19	.	.	TRBJ1-1	TGTGCCAGACCCCCTACCTGGGGCAGGGGGAACACTGAAGCTTTCTTT	CARPPTWGRGNTEAFF
TRBV9	.	.	TRBJ2-3	TGTGCCAGCAGCGGCAGGGGGGGAGGAAATGCAGATACGCAGTATTTT	CASSGRGGGNADTQYF
TRBV18	.	TRBD1	TRBJ1-1	TGTGCCAGCTCAGCACAGGGGGTCGCTGAAGCTTTCTTT	CASSAQGVAEAFF
TRBV4-3	.	.	TRBJ2-6	TGCGCCAGCAGCCAAGAAGGTGGGGCGCTAGCTGGGGCCAACGTCCTGACTTTC	CASSQEGGALAGANVLTF
TRBV2	.	.	TRBJ2-5	TGTGCCAGCAGTCCCGGGACAAAAGGGGACTTC	CASSPGTKGDF
TRBV19	once	.	TRBJ1-4	TGTGCCAGTAGTCCTCGGTTGTGGTTATATAATGAAAAACTGTTTTTT	CASSPRLWLYNEKLFF
TRBV10-3	.	.	TRBJ2-7	TGTGCCATCAGCTCCCAAAGGTCGGGGGCGGGAGAGCAGTACTTC	CAISSQRSGAGEQYF
TRBV7-6	.	TRBD2	TRBJ2-5	TGTGCCAGCAGGCCCCTTAGCGGGGGCAAAGAGACCCAGTACTTC	CASRPLSGGKETQYF
TRBV6-6	few	.	TRBJ2-7	TGTGCCAGCAAAGATGGGGGGGAGCAGTACTTC	CASKDGGEQYF
TRBV6-5	.	.	TRBJ2-7	TGTGCCAGCAGTCCTACTCAGGGCTACGAGCAGTACTTC	CASSPTQGYEQYF
TRBV27	.	.	TRBJ2-7	TGTGCCAGCAGCCAGGGGGGGGAGCAGTACTTC	CASSQGGEQYF
TRBV20-1	.	.	TRBJ2-7	TGCAGTGGGATCGAGGAATACGAGCAGTACTTC	CSGIEEYEQYF
TRBV21-1	.	.	TRBJ2-5	TGTGCCAGCAGCAAAGGGGGCAGGGAGCAGACCCAGTACTTC	CASSKGGREQTQYF
TRBV6-6	.	TRBD2	TRBJ2-3	TGTGCCAGCGAGACTTTAAGGACTAGTAAAGCAGATACGCAGTATTTT	CASETLRTSKADTQYF
TRBV14	.	TRBD2	TRBJ2-3	TGTGCCAGCAGCAGACTAGCGCGGATGATGGATACGCAGTATTTT	CASSRLARMMDTQYF